This passage covers 6 T cell receptor beta chains from one sample sequenced in a study of blood T cells in healthy people across ages. Primers used in a second PCR of roughly 6 to 11 cycles were a sample-barcoded 5' primer and a J-beta primer mix. Each CDR3 protein gets one entry after TCRdb re-called the 5' RACE reads with MiXCR. The sample lists 1.5 million to 2 million distinct CDR3 sequences; 35% to 50% were seen once. The material sequenced was blood. The receptors were sampled from a human donor in good health.

This clonotype was seen only a few times. A much larger clone is a single base away; this may be a read error. This chain uses TRBV7-9 with TRBJ1-2, with D unclear. This CDR3 contains 12 residues. The germline CDR1 and CDR2 sequences are SEHNR and FQNEAQ (reference sequence). V was cut by 2 bases and J by 3 bases, with 4 bases left in between. The CDR3 protein is CASSLTYYGYTF. The CDR3 DNA sequence: TGTGCCAGCAGCTTAACCTACTATGGCTACACCTTC. The variable domain in full, completed from reference TRBV7-9 and TRBJ1-2, reads DTGVSQNPRHKITKRGQNVTFRCDPISEHNRLYWYRQTLGQGPEFLTYFQNEAQLEKSRLLSDRFSAERPKGSFSTLEIQRTEQGDSAMYLCASSLTYYGYTFGSGTRLTVV.

This clonotype showed up just a few times. The rearrangement joins TRBV27 to TRBJ2-3; no clear D. V was shortened by 7 bases and J by 4 bases, with 15 bases between the two germline ends. Germline V CDR1 and CDR2: MNHEY, SMNVEV (reference sequence). The CDR3 has 14 amino acids. Written as DNA, the CDR3 is TGTGCCAGCACGCCCTGGGTGAATGCAGATACGCAGTATTTT. Translating it yields CASTPWVNADTQYF.

The chain employs TRBV2 and TRBJ2-1; D unclear. Germline assignment: CDR1 SNHLY and CDR2 FYNNEI. V lost 4 bases, J lost 3 bases, and 10 bases lay in between. The CDR3 is made up of 14 amino acids. The CDR3 here is CASSGGAFYNEQFF. In DNA, the CDR3 is TGTGCCAGCAGTGGGGGTGCCTTCTACAATGAGCAGTTCTTC.

This clonotype has just a few counts. This sequence joins TRBV6-5 and TRBJ2-7; tentative D call: TRBD1 (6 bases). This CDR3 region has 13 residues. V was pared by 6 bases and J by 6 bases, with 15 bases between. Germline CDR1 MNHEY, CDR2 SVGAGI. The CDR3 region is CASSQDSQVEQYF. CDR3 sequence (DNA): TGTGCCAGCAGCCAGGACAGTCAAGTCGAGCAGTACTTC.

This clonotype was observed a handful of times. V usage is TRBV7-9 and J usage is TRBJ2-1; 7 nucleotides line up with TRBD1. The junction had 9 bases not matched to a gene; V was cut back by 5 bases and J by 5 bases. From germline, CDR1 is SEHNR and CDR2 FQNEAQ (reference sequence). The CDR3 consists of 15 residues. The chain's CDR3 is CASSTDRVYDNEQFF. The CDR3, as DNA: TGTGCCAGCAGCACCGACAGGGTGTACGACAATGAGCAGTTCTTC. Variable domain in full (rest from reference TRBV7-9 and TRBJ2-1): DTGVSQNPRHKITKRGQNVTFRCDPISEHNRLYWYRQTLGQGPEFLTYFQNEAQLEKSRLLSDRFSAERPKGSFSTLEIQRTEQGDSAMYLCASSTDRVYDNEQFFGPGTRLTVL.

This clonotype was seen many times. This chain connects TRBV4-1 to TRBJ2-1; D perhaps matches TRBD2 (5 bases). Germline lookup yields CDR1 MGHRA and CDR2 YSYEKL. Between the trimmed V and J ends, which lost 0 bases and 4 bases, there was a span of 16 bases. The CDR3 length is 17 residues. The CDR3 coding sequence is TGCGCCAGCAGCCAAGAAACGGGGTTACTCGGGTACAATGAGCAGTTCTTC. Protein: CASSQETGLLGYNEQFF.